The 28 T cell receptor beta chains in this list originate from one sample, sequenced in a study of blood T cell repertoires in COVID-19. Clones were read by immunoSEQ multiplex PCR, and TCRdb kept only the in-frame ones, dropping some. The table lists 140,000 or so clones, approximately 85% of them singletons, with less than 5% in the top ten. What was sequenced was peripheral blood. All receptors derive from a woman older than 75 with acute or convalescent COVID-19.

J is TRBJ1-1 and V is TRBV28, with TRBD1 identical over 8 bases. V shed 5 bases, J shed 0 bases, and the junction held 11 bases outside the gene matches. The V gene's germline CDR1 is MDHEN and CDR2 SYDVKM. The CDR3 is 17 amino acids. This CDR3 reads CASSPFDRGMMNTEAFF. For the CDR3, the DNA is TGTGCCAGCAGTCCGTTCGACAGGGGTATGATGAACACTGAAGCTTTCTTT.

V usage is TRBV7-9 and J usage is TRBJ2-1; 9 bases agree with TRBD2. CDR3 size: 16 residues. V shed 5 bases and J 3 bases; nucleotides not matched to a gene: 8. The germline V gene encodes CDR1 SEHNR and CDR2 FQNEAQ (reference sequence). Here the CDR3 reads CASSPISGGGYNEQFF. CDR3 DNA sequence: TGTGCCAGCAGCCCTATTAGCGGGGGTGGCTACAATGAGCAGTTCTTC.

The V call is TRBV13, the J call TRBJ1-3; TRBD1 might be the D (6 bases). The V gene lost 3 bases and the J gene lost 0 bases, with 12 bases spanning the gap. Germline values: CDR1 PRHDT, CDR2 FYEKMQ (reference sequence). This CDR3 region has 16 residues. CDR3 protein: CASSLPRQVSGNTIYF. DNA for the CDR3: TGTGCCAGCAGCTTGCCCAGACAGGTCTCTGGAAACACCATATATTTT.

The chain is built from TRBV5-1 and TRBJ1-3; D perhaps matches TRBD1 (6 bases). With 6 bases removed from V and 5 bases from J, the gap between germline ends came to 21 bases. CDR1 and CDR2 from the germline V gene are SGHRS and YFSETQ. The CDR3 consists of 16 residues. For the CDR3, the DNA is TGCGCCAGCACCCCCAGTGGGGGCCTTGGCAGAAACACCATATATTTT. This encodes CASTPSGGLGRNTIYF.

This chain's CDR3 is CASSLARLAGSYNEQFF. As DNA, the CDR3 is TGTGCCAGCAGCTTGGCCCGCCTAGCGGGCTCCTACAATGAGCAGTTCTTC. V gene TRBV5-5 combines with J gene TRBJ2-1; 8 bases map to TRBD2. In germline, CDR1 is SGHKS, CDR2 YYEKEE (reference sequence). V lost 0 bases and J lost 0; bases outside the gene matches: 5. This CDR3 region has 17 residues.

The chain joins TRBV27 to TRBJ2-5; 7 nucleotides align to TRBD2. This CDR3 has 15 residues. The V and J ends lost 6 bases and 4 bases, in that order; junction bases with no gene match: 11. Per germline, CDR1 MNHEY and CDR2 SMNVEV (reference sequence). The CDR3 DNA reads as TGTGCCAGCAGGGACCCCAGGCCGGGGGGAGAGACCCAGTACTTC. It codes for CASRDPRPGGETQYF.

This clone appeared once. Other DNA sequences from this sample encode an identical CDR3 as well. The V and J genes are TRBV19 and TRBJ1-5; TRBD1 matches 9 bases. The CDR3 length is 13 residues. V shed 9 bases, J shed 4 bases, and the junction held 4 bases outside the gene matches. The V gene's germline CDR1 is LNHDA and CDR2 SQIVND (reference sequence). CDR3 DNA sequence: TGTGCCAGCTTGGGACAGGGTAATCAGCCCCAGCATTTT. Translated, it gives CASLGQGNQPQHF.

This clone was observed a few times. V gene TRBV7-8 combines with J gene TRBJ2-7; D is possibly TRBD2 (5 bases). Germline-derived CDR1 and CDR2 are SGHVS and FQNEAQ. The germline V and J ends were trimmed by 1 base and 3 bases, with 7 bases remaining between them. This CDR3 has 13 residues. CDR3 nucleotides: TGTGCCAGCAGCTTAGGGGAGATCTACGAGCAGTACTTC. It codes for CASSLGEIYEQYF.

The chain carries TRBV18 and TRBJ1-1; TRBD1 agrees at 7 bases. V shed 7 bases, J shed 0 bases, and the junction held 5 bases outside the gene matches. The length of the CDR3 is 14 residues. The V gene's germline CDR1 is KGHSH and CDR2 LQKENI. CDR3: CASFWTGMNTEAFF. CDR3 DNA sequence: TGTGCCAGCTTTTGGACAGGCATGAACACTGAAGCTTTCTTT. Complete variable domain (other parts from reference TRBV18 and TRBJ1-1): NAGVMQNPRHLVRRRGQEARLRCSPMKGHSHVYWYRQLPEEGLKFMVYLQKENIIDESGMPKERFSAEFPKEGPSILRIQQVVRGDSAAYFCASFWTGMNTEAFFGQGTRLTVV.

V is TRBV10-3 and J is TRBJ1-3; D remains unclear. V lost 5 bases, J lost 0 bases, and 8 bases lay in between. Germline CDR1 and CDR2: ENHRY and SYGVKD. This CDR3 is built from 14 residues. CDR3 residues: CAISQDNSGNTIYF. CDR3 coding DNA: TGTGCCATCAGTCAGGATAACTCTGGAAACACCATATATTTT.

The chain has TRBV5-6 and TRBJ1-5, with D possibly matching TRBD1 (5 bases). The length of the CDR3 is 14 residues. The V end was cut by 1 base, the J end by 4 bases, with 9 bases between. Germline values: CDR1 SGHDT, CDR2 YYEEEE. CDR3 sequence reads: CASSLNGGNQPQHF. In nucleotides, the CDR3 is TGTGCCAGCAGCTTGAACGGGGGGAATCAGCCCCAGCATTTT.

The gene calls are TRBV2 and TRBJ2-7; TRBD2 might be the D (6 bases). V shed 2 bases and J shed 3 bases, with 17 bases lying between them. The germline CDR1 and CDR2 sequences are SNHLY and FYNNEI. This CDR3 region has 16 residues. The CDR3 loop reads CASSELGGWAYYEQYF. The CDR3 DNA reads TGTGCCAGCAGTGAACTGGGGGGTTGGGCGTACTACGAGCAGTACTTC.

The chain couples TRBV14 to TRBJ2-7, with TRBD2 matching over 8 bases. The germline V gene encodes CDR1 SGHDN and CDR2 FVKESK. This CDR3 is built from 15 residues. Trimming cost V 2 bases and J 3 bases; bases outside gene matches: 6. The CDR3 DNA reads TGTGCCAGCAGCCAACAACTAGCGGAGATCTACGAGCAGTACTTC. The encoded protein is CASSQQLAEIYEQYF.

The CDR3 reads CAWESHEQFF. In DNA, the CDR3 is TGTGCCTGGGAAAGCCATGAGCAGTTCTTC. The chain links TRBV30 to TRBJ2-1; D unresolved. Germline values: CDR1 GTSNPN, CDR2 SVGIG (reference sequence). CDR3 size: 10 residues. Trimming removed 5 bases from V and 8 bases from J, with 7 bases in between.

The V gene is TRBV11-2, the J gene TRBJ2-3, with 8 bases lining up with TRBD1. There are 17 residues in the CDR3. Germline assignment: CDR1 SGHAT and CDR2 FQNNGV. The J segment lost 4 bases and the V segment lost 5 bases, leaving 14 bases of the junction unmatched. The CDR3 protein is CASSPRGQGVSPDTQYF. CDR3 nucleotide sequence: TGTGCCAGCAGCCCACGAGGACAGGGTGTCAGCCCAGATACGCAGTATTTT.

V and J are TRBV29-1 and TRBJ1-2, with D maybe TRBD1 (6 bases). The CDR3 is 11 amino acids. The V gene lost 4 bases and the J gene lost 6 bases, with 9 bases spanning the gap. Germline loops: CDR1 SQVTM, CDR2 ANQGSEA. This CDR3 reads CSVAGDDGYTF. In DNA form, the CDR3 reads TGCAGCGTTGCAGGGGACGATGGCTACACCTTC.

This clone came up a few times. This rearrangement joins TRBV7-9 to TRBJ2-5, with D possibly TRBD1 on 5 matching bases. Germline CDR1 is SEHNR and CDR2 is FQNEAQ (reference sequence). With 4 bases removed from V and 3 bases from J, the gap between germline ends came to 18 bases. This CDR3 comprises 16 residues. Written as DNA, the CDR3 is TGTGCCAGCAGCTCCGGCGACAGCTTGACTGAAGAGACCCAGTACTTC. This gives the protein CASSSGDSLTEETQYF. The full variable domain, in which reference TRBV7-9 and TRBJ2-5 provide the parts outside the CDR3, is DTGVSQNPRHKITKRGQNVTFRCDPISEHNRLYWYRQTLGQGPEFLTYFQNEAQLEKSRLLSDRFSAERPKGSFSTLEIQRTEQGDSAMYLCASSSGDSLTEETQYFGPGTRLLVL.

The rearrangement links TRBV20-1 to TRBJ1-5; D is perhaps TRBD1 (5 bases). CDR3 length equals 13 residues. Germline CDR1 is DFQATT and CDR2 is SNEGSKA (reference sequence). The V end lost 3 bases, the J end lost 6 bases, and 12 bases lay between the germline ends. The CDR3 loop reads CSASQGSGQPQHF. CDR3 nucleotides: TGCAGTGCTAGTCAGGGTTCTGGTCAGCCCCAGCATTTT.

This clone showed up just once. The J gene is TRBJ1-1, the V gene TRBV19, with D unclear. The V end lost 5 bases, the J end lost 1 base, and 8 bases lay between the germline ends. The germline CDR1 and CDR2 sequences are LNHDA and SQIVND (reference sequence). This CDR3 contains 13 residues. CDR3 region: CASSLTANTEAFF. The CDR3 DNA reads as TGTGCCAGTAGTTTAACAGCGAACACTGAAGCTTTCTTT.

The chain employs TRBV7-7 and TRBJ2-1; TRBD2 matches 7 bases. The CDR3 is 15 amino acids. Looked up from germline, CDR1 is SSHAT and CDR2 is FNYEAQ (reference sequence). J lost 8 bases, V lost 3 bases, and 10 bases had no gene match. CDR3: CASSLGGRAPDEQFF. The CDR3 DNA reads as TGTGCCAGCAGCTTGGGCGGGAGAGCGCCCGATGAGCAGTTCTTC. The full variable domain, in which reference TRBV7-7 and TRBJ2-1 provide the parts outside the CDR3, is GAGVSQSPRYKVTKRGQDVTLRCDPISSHATLYWYQQALGQGPEFLTYFNYEAQPDKSGLPSDRFSAERPEGSISTLTIQRTEQRDSAMYRCASSLGGRAPDEQFFGPGTRLTVL.

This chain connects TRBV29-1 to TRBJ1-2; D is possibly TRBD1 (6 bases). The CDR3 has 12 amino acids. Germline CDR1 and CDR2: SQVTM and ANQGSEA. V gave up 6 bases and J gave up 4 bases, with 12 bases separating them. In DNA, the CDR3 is TGCAGCGTCACCCAGGGGCCCTATGGCTACACCTTC. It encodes CSVTQGPYGYTF.

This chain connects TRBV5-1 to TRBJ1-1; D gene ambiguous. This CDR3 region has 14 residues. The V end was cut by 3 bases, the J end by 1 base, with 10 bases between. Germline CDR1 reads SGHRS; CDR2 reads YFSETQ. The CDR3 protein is CASSWFYENTEAFF. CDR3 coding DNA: TGCGCCAGCAGCTGGTTCTACGAGAACACTGAAGCTTTCTTT.

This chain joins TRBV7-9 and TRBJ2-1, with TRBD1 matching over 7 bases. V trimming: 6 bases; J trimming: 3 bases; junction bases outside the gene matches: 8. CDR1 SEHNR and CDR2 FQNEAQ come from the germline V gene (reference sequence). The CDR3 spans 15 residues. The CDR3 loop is CASRGRDSNYNEQFF. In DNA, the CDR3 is TGTGCCAGCAGGGGCCGGGACAGTAACTACAATGAGCAGTTCTTC.

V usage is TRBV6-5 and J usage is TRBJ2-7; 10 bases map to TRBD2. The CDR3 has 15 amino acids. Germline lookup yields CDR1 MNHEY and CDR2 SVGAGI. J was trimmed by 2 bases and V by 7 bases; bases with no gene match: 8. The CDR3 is CASTQTSGTTYEQYF. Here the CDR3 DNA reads TGTGCCAGCACCCAAACTAGCGGGACCACCTACGAGCAGTACTTC.

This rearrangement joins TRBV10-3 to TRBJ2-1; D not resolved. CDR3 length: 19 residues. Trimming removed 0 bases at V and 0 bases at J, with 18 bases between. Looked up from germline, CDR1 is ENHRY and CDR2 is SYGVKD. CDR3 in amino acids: CAISESLFSKRSSYNEQFF. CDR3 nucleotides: TGTGCCATCAGTGAGTCTTTATTTTCGAAACGGAGCTCCTACAATGAGCAGTTCTTC.

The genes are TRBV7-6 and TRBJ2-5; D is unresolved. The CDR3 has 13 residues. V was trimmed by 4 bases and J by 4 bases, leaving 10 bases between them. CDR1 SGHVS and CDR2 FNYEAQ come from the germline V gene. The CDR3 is CASSSTPLETQYF. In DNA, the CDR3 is TGTGCCAGCAGCTCTACTCCTCTAGAGACCCAGTACTTC.

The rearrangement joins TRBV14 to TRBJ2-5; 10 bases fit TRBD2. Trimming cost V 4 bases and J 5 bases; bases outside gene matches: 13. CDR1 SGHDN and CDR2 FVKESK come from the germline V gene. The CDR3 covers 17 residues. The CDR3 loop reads CASSPRPGTSEVETQYF. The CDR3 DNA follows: TGTGCCAGCAGCCCGAGACCGGGGACTAGCGAGGTGGAGACCCAGTACTTC. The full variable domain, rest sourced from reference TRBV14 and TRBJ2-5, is EAGVTQFPSHSVIEKGQTVTLRCDPISGHDNLYWYRRVMGKEIKFLLHFVKESKQDESGMPNNRFLAERTGGTYSTLKVQPAELEDSGVYFCASSPRPGTSEVETQYFGPGTRLLVL.

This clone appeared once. DNA of the CDR3: TGTGCCAGCAGCTTCCCCGGGACAGGGGGCGTGGAGACCCAGTACTTC. It translates to CASSFPGTGGVETQYF. The gene calls are TRBV7-9 and TRBJ2-5; 12 positions match TRBD1. CDR1 SEHNR and CDR2 FQNEAQ come from the germline V gene (reference sequence). V lost 3 bases, J lost 5 bases, and 7 bases stayed unmatched. This CDR3 has 16 residues. The full variable domain, with the rest looked up from reference TRBV7-9 and TRBJ2-5, is DTGVSQNPRHKITKRGQNVTFRCDPISEHNRLYWYRQTLGQGPEFLTYFQNEAQLEKSRLLSDRFSAERPKGSFSTLEIQRTEQGDSAMYLCASSFPGTGGVETQYFGPGTRLLVL.